This T cell receptor (beta chain) was profiled in a study of blood T cell repertoires in COVID-19. At the level of the study: Whether acute or convalescent, the COVID-19 samples came from the United States, Italy and Spain. The cDNA or gDNA used as material had been derived from T cells, B-cell-depleted T cells, or PBMCs.

The germline gives CDR1 SGHDN, CDR2 FVKESK. The CDR3 length is 15 residues. The V gene end was trimmed by 2 bases and the J gene end by 2 bases; junction bases not matched to a gene: 6. The authors' processing: Nucleated cell counts were estimated from reference gene primer amplification. Sequencing used immunoSEQ multiplex PCR; TCRdb keeps in-frame clones, though not all of them. V and J calls and clone size follow that table, whereas D and trimming were derived from the DNA. This repertoire shows roughly 150,000 clones, more than 75% found once; its top ten account for about 5%. The sequenced sample was peripheral blood. The chain is built from TRBV14 and TRBJ2-7, with 7 bases matching TRBD1. This TCR was sampled from a woman aged 50 to 60 with acute or convalescent COVID-19. Here the CDR3 DNA reads TGTGCCAGCAGCCAATTGGAAACAGGGGCCTACGAGCAGTACTTC. Protein product: CASSQLETGAYEQYF.